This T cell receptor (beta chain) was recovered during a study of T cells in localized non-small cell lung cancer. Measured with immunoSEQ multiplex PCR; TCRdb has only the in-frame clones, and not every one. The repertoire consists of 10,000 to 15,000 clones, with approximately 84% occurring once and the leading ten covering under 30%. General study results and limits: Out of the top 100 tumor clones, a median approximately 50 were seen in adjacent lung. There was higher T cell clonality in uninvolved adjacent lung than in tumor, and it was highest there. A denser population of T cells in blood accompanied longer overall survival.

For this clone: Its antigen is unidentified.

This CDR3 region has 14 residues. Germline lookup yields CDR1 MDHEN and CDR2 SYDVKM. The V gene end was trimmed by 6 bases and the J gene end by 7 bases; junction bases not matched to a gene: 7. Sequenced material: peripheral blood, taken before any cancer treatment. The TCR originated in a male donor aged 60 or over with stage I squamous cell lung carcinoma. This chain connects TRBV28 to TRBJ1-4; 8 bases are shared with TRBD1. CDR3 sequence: CASRVGTGPEKLFF. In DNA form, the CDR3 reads TGTGCCAGCAGAGTAGGGACAGGTCCTGAAAAACTGTTTTTT.